This TCR beta chain was identified in a study of CD8+CD57+ T cells in acquired aplastic anemia. Background on the study: An average of roughly 10 million reads for CD4+ cells was obtained from healthy donors.

V was shortened by 5 bases and J by 4 bases, with 15 bases between the two germline ends. CDR3 size: 14 residues. Germline CDR1 reads MNHEY; CDR2 reads SMNVEV (reference sequence). Genomic DNA served as template for TCR beta VDJ and CDR3 profiling. TCRdb reprocessed the reads via MiXCR and lists one record per CDR3 protein. Of 90,000 to 130,000 distinct CDR3 sequences listed, 51% are singletons. The rearrangement links TRBV27 to TRBJ2-7; maybe TRBD1 (6 bases). The source material was sorted CD4+, CD8+, or CD8+CD57+ T cells (not recorded which) from PBMCs. The TCR sequence derives from a human donor in good health, serving as a control. The CDR3 DNA reads as TGTGCCAGCAGTAAACAGGGTATAGGGTACGAGCAGTACTTC. It translates to CASSKQGIGYEQYF.